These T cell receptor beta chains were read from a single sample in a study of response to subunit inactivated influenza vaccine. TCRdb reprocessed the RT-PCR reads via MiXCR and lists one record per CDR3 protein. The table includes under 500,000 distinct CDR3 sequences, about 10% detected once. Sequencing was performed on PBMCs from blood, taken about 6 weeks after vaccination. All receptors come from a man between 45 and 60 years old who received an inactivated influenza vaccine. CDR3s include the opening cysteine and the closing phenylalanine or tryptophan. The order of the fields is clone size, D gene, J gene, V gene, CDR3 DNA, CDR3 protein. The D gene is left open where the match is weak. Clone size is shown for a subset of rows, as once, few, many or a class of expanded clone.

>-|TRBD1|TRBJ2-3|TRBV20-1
TGCAGTGCTAGACGGGACAGGGGGCGGACAGATACGCAGTATTTT
CSARRDRGRTDTQYF
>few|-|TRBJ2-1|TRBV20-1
TGCAGTGCAACCCGGCTCGCGGCTATCTCCTACAATGAGCAGTTCTTC
CSATRLAAISYNEQFF
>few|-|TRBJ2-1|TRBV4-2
TGTGCCAGCAGCCAAGATCTGCTCAGCCTTAACGAGCAGTTCTTC
CASSQDLLSLNEQFF
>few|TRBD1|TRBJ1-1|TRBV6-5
TGTGCCAGCAGTTACGGACAGGGGGACTACATGAACACTGAAGCTTTCTTT
CASSYGQGDYMNTEAFF
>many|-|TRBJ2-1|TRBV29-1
TGCAGCGGCTATCACCCCTCCTACAATGAGCAGTTCTTC
CSGYHPSYNEQFF
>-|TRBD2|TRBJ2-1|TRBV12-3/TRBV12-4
TGTGCCAGCAGTCCAGTAGCGGGGGGCTACAATGAGCAGTTCTTC
CASSPVAGGYNEQFF
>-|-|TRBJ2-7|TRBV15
TGTGCCGCGGGCCGAGAATACGAGCAGTACTTC
CAAGREYEQYF
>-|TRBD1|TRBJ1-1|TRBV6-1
TGTGCCAGCAGACCGGGACAGGAGAACACTGAAGCTTTCTTT
CASRPGQENTEAFF
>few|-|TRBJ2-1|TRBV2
TGTGCCAGGGGGGTGAATGAGCAGTTCTTC
CARGVNEQFF
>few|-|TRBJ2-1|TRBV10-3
TGTGCCATCAGTGAGGAGAAGACAAAAAGCCCCTACAATGAGCAGTTCTTC
CAISEEKTKSPYNEQFF
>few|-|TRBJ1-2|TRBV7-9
TGTGCCAGCAGCTTAGGAGCGTCTGAGTATGGCTACACCTTC
CASSLGASEYGYTF
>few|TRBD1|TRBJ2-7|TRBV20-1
TGCAGTGCCGACAAGGGGGCAATCTACGAGCAGTACTTC
CSADKGAIYEQYF
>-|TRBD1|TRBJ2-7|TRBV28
TGTGCCAGCAGGGGTCCCGGGACAGGGGGATCCGCCTACGAGCAGTACTTC
CASRGPGTGGSAYEQYF
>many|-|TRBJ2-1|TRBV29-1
TGCAGCGTTGAGGGAAGGCTCAATGAGCAGTTCTTC
CSVEGRLNEQFF
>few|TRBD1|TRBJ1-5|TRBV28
TGTGCCAGCAGTTTATTAGGGGGCAAAAGCAATCAGCCCCAGCATTTT
CASSLLGGKSNQPQHF
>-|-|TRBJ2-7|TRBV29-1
TGCAGCGTTGGGGGCCGGGACCTCTCCTACGAGCAGTACTTC
CSVGGRDLSYEQYF
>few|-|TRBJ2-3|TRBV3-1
TGTGCCAGCACGACGGGACGGGGAGATACGCAGTATTTT
CASTTGRGDTQYF
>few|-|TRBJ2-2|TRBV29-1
TGCAGCGTTGAATTAAGAGGGGTCAACACCGGGGAGCTGTTTTTT
CSVELRGVNTGELFF
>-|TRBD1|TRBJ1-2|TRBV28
TGTGCCAGCAGTTTATCATTAGGGGGCCCCACCTTC
CASSLSLGGPTF
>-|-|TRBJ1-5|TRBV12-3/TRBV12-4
TGTGCCAGCAGCTGGAGGGCCAGCAATCAGCCCCAGCATTTT
CASSWRASNQPQHF
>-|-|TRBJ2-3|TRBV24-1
TGTGCCACCAGTGATAGTCGGACAGATACGCAGTATTTT
CATSDSRTDTQYF
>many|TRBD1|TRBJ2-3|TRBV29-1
TGCAGCGCGCGAGGAAAGGGACAGGGAAGCACAGATACGCAGTATTTT
CSARGKGQGSTDTQYF
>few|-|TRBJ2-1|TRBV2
TGTGCCAGCAGCGGACAGTGGGGCCAGCAGTTCTTC
CASSGQWGQQFF
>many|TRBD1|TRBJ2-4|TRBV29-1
TGCAGCGTCCACCGGGACAGGACGGACATTCAGTACTTC
CSVHRDRTDIQYF
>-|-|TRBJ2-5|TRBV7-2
TGTGCCAGCACCCCGAACGGGGTACAAGAGACCCAGTACTTC
CASTPNGVQETQYF
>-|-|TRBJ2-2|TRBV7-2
TGTGTCAGCAGCTGGAGTGGGGACACCGGGGAGCTGTTTTTT
CVSSWSGDTGELFF
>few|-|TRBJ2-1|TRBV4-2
TGTGCCAGCAGCCAAGGGGATTTGCGCTTCTACAATGAGCAGTTCTTC
CASSQGDLRFYNEQFF
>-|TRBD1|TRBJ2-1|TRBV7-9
TGTGCCAGCAGCCGGGACAGGGTATACAATGAGCAGTTCTTC
CASSRDRVYNEQFF
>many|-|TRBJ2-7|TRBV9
TGTGCCAGCAGCGTAGGCCAGGGGCAGACCTACGAGCAGTACTTC
CASSVGQGQTYEQYF
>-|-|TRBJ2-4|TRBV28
TGTGCCAGCAGTTTATTAGCAGGGGGGCGAGTAAACATTCAGTACTTC
CASSLLAGGRVNIQYF
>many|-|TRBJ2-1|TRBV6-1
TGTGCCAGCAGGGGCGACTCCTACAATGAGCAGTTCTTC
CASRGDSYNEQFF
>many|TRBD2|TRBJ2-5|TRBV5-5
TGTGCCAGCAGCTTTTGGACTAGCGGGGGTGGGGAGACCCAGTACTTC
CASSFWTSGGGETQYF
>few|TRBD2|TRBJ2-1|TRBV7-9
TGTGCCAGCAGCCCCGGAGCGGGGACCTACAATGAGCAGTTCTTC
CASSPGAGTYNEQFF
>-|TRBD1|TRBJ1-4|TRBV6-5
TGTGCCAGCAGTTACTCAAGGACAGGGGGCGCGGAGATTTTT
CASSYSRTGGAEIF
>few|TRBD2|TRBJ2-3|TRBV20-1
TGCAGTGCCCCCGGGACTAGCCGTCCAGATACGCAGTATTTT
CSAPGTSRPDTQYF
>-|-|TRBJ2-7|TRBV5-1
TGCGCCAGCAGCTTGGTCTCAGCCCGCTCCTACGAGCAGTACTTC
CASSLVSARSYEQYF